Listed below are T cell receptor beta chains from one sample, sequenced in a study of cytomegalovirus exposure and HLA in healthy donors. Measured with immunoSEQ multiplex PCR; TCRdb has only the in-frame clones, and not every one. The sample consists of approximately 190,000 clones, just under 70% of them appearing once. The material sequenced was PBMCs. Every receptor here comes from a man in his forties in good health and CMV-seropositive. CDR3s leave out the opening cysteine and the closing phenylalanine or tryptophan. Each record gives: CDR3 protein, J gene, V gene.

CDR3 protein: ASSVRVGETQY
J gene: TRBJ2-5
V gene: TRBV9

CDR3 protein: AISESRGSNTEAF
J gene: TRBJ1-1
V gene: TRBV10-3

CDR3 protein: ASSPQGALGQPQH
J gene: TRBJ1-5
V gene: TRBV5-1

CDR3 protein: AGGQGHYGTEAF
J gene: TRBJ1-1
V gene: TRBV6-5

CDR3 protein: ASSYSSRSTDTQY
J gene: TRBJ2-3
V gene: TRBV6-6

CDR3 protein: ASSGQGWDTEAF
J gene: TRBJ1-1
V gene: TRBV7-9

CDR3 protein: ASSINPQGHETQY
J gene: TRBJ2-5
V gene: TRBV11-2

CDR3 protein: ASSVARKGGNQPQH
J gene: TRBJ1-5
V gene: TRBV9

CDR3 protein: SARISGKAF
J gene: TRBJ1-1
V gene: TRBV20-1

CDR3 protein: ASSLVHGGGRWYGYT
J gene: TRBJ1-2
V gene: TRBV7-2

CDR3 protein: ASSAGVGGGYT
J gene: TRBJ1-2
V gene: TRBV6-5

CDR3 protein: ASSLAPQFEGQPQH
J gene: TRBJ1-5
V gene: TRBV5-1

CDR3 protein: ASSFSPPGGTGELF
J gene: TRBJ2-2
V gene: TRBV7-3

CDR3 protein: ASSSRQGLGYGYT
J gene: TRBJ1-2
V gene: TRBV28